This T cell receptor (beta chain) was recovered during a study of circulating tumor DNA in untreated peripheral T-cell lymphoma. Study results and limitations: Tumor-specific clonotypes were found in more than 65% of patients.

This CDR3 has 15 amino acids. Per germline, CDR1 LNHDA and CDR2 SQIVND (reference sequence). V was shortened by 3 bases and J by 6 bases, with 14 bases between the two germline ends. As to this clone: Its specificity is unknown.

This tumor tissue came from a pretreatment baseline collection. Using immunoSEQ multiplex PCR, the repertoire was profiled, and TCRdb retains in-frame clones only, with some absent. The profile covers about 7,000 clones, with roughly 80% appearing a single time and about 15% taken by the ten largest. The chain joins TRBV19 to TRBJ1-4; no clear D gene. Sequencing was carried out using tumor tissue. The TCR sequence derives from a human donor with peripheral T-cell lymphoma. For the CDR3, the DNA is TGTGCCAGTAGTATTCTTTCGGGTGTTGATGAAAAACTGTTTTTT. Translating it yields CASSILSGVDEKLFF.